Listed below are T cell receptor beta chains from one sample, sequenced in a study of cytomegalovirus exposure and HLA in healthy donors. Method: immunoSEQ multiplex PCR; TCRdb's copy keeps in-frame clones and lacks some. Among 200,000 or so clones listed, 65% to 90% were seen once. The sequencing sample was made of PBMCs. The receptors originated from a girl between 10 and 17 years old in good health and CMV-seronegative. Both conserved end residues are part of each CDR3. Each record gives: V gene, CDR3 length, CDR3 protein.

>TRBV7-2|16
CASSPRTGTSGNTIYF
>TRBV7-9|15
CASSDQGLAASEQYF
>TRBV7-2|14
CASSYARENYGYTF
>TRBV2|16
CASSAMGVWNTGELFF
>TRBV27|13
CASRWKSHETQYF
>TRBV29-1|16
CSCTGGLQGGNEKLFF
>TRBV18|15
CASSPSASEATEAFF
>TRBV5-6|15
CASSLGGLGGNTIYF
>TRBV29-1|13
CSVLYRQNTEAFF
>TRBV19|13
CATRQDINSPLHF
>TRBV4-2|16
CASSPVILSSYNEQFF
>TRBV10-3|16
CAISDQLAGGADTQYF
>TRBV7-2|15
CASSPAGARSYGYTF
>TRBV11-2|15
CASSPPDRGSDGYTF
>TRBV5-6|15
CASSFRLAVAYEQYF